This TCR beta chain was recorded in a study of blood T cells in healthy people across ages. CDR1 is SGHTA, CDR2 FQGNSA, per germline. Trimming stripped 9 bases from V and 4 bases from J, with 14 bases between. This CDR3 comprises 13 residues. A word on this clonotype: Its specificity is unknown.

Through a sample-barcoded 5' primer and a J-beta primer mix, a second PCR was run for roughly 7 to 12 cycles. TCRdb called the 5' RACE reads again in MiXCR, with one record for every CDR3 protein. The sample records around 1,600,000 distinct CDR3 sequences, under 55% being singletons. Whole-study results and caveats: Total diversity from one million sequenced T cells was likely underestimated.

This receptor was obtained from a young woman in good health. V gene TRBV7-2 combines with J gene TRBJ2-3, with D perhaps TRBD1 (5 bases). Sequenced sample: blood. Here the CDR3 reads CASSWTWSDTQYF. In nucleotides, the CDR3 is TGTGCCAGTAGTTGGACATGGTCAGATACGCAGTATTTT.